This T cell receptor beta chain was profiled in a study of blood T cell repertoires in COVID-19. Per the germline V gene, CDR1 is SGHRS and CDR2 is YFSETQ. Losses at the gene ends were 5 bases for V and 8 bases for J; bases not matched to a gene: 9. The CDR3 totals 15 residues. Only one count was recorded for this clone. Source study methods: Estimation of nucleated cell counts was performed using reference gene primer amplification. The table came from immunoSEQ multiplex PCR; TCRdb's copy has only in-frame clones and leaves some out. V and J calls and clone size follow that table, whereas D and trimming were derived from the DNA. The repertoire includes approximately 130,000 clones, approximately 87% of them detected once, and less than 8% sits in the top ten.

The gene calls are TRBV5-1 and TRBJ2-2, with 10 bases matching TRBD2. The source is a man aged 50 to 59 with acute or convalescent COVID-19. The sequenced sample consisted of peripheral blood. The CDR3 is CASSPDLAGVGELFF. The CDR3 nucleotides are TGCGCCAGCAGTCCAGATCTAGCGGGAGTAGGGGAGCTGTTTTTT.